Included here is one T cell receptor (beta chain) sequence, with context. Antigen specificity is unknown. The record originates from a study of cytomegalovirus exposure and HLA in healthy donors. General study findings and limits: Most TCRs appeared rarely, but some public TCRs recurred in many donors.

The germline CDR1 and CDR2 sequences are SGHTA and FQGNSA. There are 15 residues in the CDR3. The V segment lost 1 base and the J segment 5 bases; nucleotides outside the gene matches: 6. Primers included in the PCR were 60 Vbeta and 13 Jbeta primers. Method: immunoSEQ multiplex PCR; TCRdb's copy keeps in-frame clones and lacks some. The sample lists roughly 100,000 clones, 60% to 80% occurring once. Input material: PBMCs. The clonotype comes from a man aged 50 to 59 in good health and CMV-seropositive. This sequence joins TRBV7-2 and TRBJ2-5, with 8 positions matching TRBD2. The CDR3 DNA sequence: TGTGCCAGCAGCTTAGTAGCGGGACGGGGGGAGACCCAGTACTTC. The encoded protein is CASSLVAGRGETQYF.